This T cell receptor beta chain derives from a study of cytomegalovirus exposure and HLA in healthy donors. Remarks on this clone: Its antigen is undetermined.

Findings and caveats of the study: Researchers reported in a later analysis that a missense DCLRE1C variant was tied to TCR beta V- and J-gene trimming. Investigators reported fewer than 200 TCR beta chains as tied to cytomegalovirus. Sequencing depth across donors, presence/absence analyses assumed, was roughly uniform.

The PCR ran on 60 Vbeta and 13 Jbeta primers. The data were produced by immunoSEQ multiplex PCR, yet TCRdb's version contains in-frame clones alone and is incomplete. The data contain 85,000 to 90,000 clones, approximately 90% of them singletons. V was pared by 0 bases and J by 9 bases, with 8 bases of the junction left unmatched. This CDR3 is built from 15 residues. Germline V gene sequence: CDR1 SGDLS, CDR2 YYNGEE. This receptor was obtained from a man younger than 35 in good health and CMV-seronegative. The chain joins TRBV9 to TRBJ2-1, with 8 nucleotides matching TRBD2. Sequencing input: PBMCs. As DNA, the CDR3 is TGTGCCAGCAGCGTAGAAGGCGGGAGGTCGGGTGAGCAGTTCTTC. Amino acids: CASSVEGGRSGEQFF. Full variable domain (remainder filled in from reference TRBV9 and TRBJ2-1): DSGVTQTPKHLITATGQRVTLRCSPRSGDLSVYWYQQSLDQGLQFLIQYYNGEERAKGNILERFSAQQFPDLHSELNLSSLELGDSALYFCASSVEGGRSGEQFFGPGTRLTVL.